One sample yielded the 28 T cell receptor beta chains listed below, sequenced in a study of blood T cell repertoires in COVID-19. Clones were sequenced by immunoSEQ multiplex PCR, and TCRdb holds only the in-frame ones, with some missing. Among roughly 130,000 clones, 80% were seen once, and the ten largest hold 1.9%. Sequencing input: peripheral blood. These receptors were taken from a man between 65 and 85 years old with acute or convalescent COVID-19.

With respect to this clone: Compared with germline, one end of the junction differs, possibly owing to a read error. J is TRBJ1-3 and V is TRBV5-5, with 9 bases fitting TRBD1. The V gene's germline CDR1 is SGHKS and CDR2 YYEKEE (reference sequence). This CDR3 is built from 15 residues. Here the CDR3 DNA reads TGTGCCAGCAGCTCGACAGGGGGACTCGGAAGCACCATATATTTT. Encoded protein: CASSSTGGLGSTIYF.

The genes are TRBV5-6 and TRBJ1-4; D gene uncertain. Germline V gene lookup returns CDR1 SGHDT and CDR2 YYEEEE. Trimming took off 2 bases at V and 1 base at J, with 18 bases between the two ends. The CDR3 sequence is 18 residues long. This chain's CDR3 is CASSFQLSGFLTNEKLFF. As DNA, the CDR3 is TGTGCCAGCAGCTTCCAACTTTCGGGTTTTTTAACTAATGAAAAACTGTTTTTT.

V usage is TRBV6-5 and J usage is TRBJ2-1; weak D call: TRBD1 (5 bases). Deletions cut 10 bases from V and 4 bases from J, with 20 bases between. The CDR3 has 15 amino acids. Germline loops: CDR1 MNHEY, CDR2 SVGAGI. This chain's CDR3 is CATRPPGSAYNEQFF. CDR3 in DNA: TGTGCCACCAGACCCCCAGGGTCAGCGTACAATGAGCAGTTCTTC.

On this clone itself: Other nucleotide sequences from this sample produce the same CDR3. The V and J genes are TRBV6-1 and TRBJ1-5; the D is unclear. Per germline, CDR1 MNHNS and CDR2 SASEGT. V lost 3 bases and J 2 bases, leaving 5 bases between the germline ends. CDR3 size: 13 residues. The CDR3 DNA reads as TGTGCCAGCAGTGAGAGGGGCAATCAGCCCCAGCATTTT. This sequence encodes CASSERGNQPQHF.

The gene calls are TRBV28 and TRBJ1-5, with 7 bases that match TRBD1. Trimming removed 7 bases from V and 2 bases from J; junction bases left unmatched: 17. In germline, CDR1 is MDHEN, CDR2 SYDVKM. The CDR3 runs to 18 residues. The CDR3 DNA reads TGTGCCAGCAACAACGAGGGACAGTGGAACATGGGCAATCAGCCCCAGCATTTT. This codes for CASNNEGQWNMGNQPQHF.

The V and J genes are TRBV7-6 and TRBJ2-1; possible D gene TRBD1, 6 bases. Germline V CDR1 and CDR2: SGHVS, FNYEAQ. This CDR3 has 17 amino acids. V was trimmed by 5 bases and J by 2 bases, leaving 19 bases between them. CDR3 amino acids: CASSPRGRGKTYNEQFF. The CDR3, as DNA: TGTGCCAGCAGCCCCAGGGGTAGGGGAAAGACCTACAATGAGCAGTTCTTC. The variable domain in full, completed from reference TRBV7-6 and TRBJ2-1, reads GAGVSQSPRYKVTKRGQDVALRCDPISGHVSLYWYRQALGQGPEFLTYFNYEAQQDKSGLPNDRFSAERPEGSISTLTIQRTEQRDSAMYRCASSPRGRGKTYNEQFFGPGTRLTVL.

This clone came up a few times. V gene TRBV2 combines with J gene TRBJ2-2; 8 bases map to TRBD1. V dropped 2 bases and J dropped 2; count of bases not matched to a gene: 4. Germline CDR1 and CDR2: SNHLY and FYNNEI. This CDR3 contains 16 residues. The DNA of the CDR3 is TGTGCCAGCAGTGAATTAGGACAGGGAAACACCGGGGAGCTGTTTTTT. This encodes CASSELGQGNTGELFF.

This clone was picked up one time. V and J are TRBV5-8 and TRBJ2-1, with TRBD1 as a possible D gene (6 bases). Trimming shortened V by 9 bases and J by 7 bases, and 17 bases separated the two germline ends. This CDR3 has 13 amino acids. Germline-derived CDR1 and CDR2 are SGHTS and YDEGEE. CDR3 loop: CATARQAGNEQFF. Here the CDR3 DNA reads TGTGCCACAGCCCGACAGGCTGGGAATGAGCAGTTCTTC.

The V and J genes are TRBV5-1 and TRBJ2-3; TRBD1 aligns across 10 bases. Germline V gene lookup returns CDR1 SGHRS and CDR2 YFSETQ. The V segment lost 4 bases and the J segment 3 bases; nucleotides outside the gene matches: 8. This CDR3 has 16 residues. CDR3 protein: CASSPRGQGNTDTQYF. For the CDR3, the DNA is TGCGCCAGCAGCCCTCGGGGACAGGGGAATACAGATACGCAGTATTTT.

This clone is a singleton in its sample. This chain links TRBV5-1 with TRBJ2-7; 9 bases agree with TRBD1. CDR3 length: 18 residues. Trimming took 5 bases from V and 1 from J; bases not matched to a gene: 16. CDR1 is SGHRS, CDR2 YFSETQ, per germline. The CDR3 nucleotides read TGCGCCAGCAGTAAAGAACAGGGGGCCCATCTGATATCCTACGAGCAGTACTTC. This sequence encodes CASSKEQGAHLISYEQYF.

This chain connects TRBV18 to TRBJ1-6, with D possibly being TRBD1 (5 bases). The germline V and J ends were trimmed by 5 bases and 15 bases, with 17 bases remaining between them. There are 13 residues in the CDR3. CDR1 is KGHSH and CDR2 is LQKENI in the germline V gene. The CDR3 nucleotides read TGTGCCAGCTCAGACACCGCGGCAGGGCGCCTCCACTTT. This sequence encodes CASSDTAAGRLHF.

The CDR3 DNA reads TGCAGCGTTGAAGATCAGGGCAGGGGGCACTATGGCTACACCTTC. It translates to CSVEDQGRGHYGYTF. This chain uses TRBV29-1 with TRBJ1-2, with 8 bases aligning to TRBD1. This CDR3 region has 15 residues. CDR1 and CDR2 from the germline V gene are SQVTM and ANQGSEA. Losses at the gene ends were 0 bases for V and 3 bases for J; bases not matched to a gene: 6.

This clone appeared a few times. V gene TRBV7-8 combines with J gene TRBJ1-1; perhaps TRBD1 as D (5 bases). V lost 5 bases and J lost 2, with 12 bases in between. Germline CDR1 SGHVS, CDR2 FQNEAQ. The CDR3 covers 14 residues. This CDR3 is CASSPTEVNTEAFF. DNA for the CDR3: TGTGCCAGCAGCCCGACAGAAGTTAACACTGAAGCTTTCTTT.

In DNA, the CDR3 is TGCGCCAGCAGCCTACGGACAGACACCGGGGAGCTGTTTTTT. This translates into CASSLRTDTGELFF. V is TRBV5-1 and J is TRBJ2-2; D is possibly TRBD1 (6 bases). The CDR3 runs to 14 residues. Germline CDR1 SGHRS, CDR2 YFSETQ. The ends were cut back, 4 bases at V and 3 bases at J, with 10 bases in the middle.

This chain connects TRBV5-1 to TRBJ2-7; D remains unclear. The V gene's germline CDR1 is SGHRS and CDR2 YFSETQ. The CDR3 sequence is 14 residues long. V was trimmed by 2 bases and J by 2 bases, leaving 11 bases between them. The CDR3 sequence is CASSFTQRPYEQYF. CDR3 nucleotide sequence: TGCGCCAGCAGCTTTACCCAGAGGCCCTACGAGCAGTACTTC. The entire variable domain, with the rest obtained from reference TRBV5-1 and TRBJ2-7, is as follows: KAGVTQTPRYLIKTRGQQVTLSCSPISGHRSVSWYQQTPGQGLQFLFEYFSETQRNKGNFPGRFSGRQFSNSRSEMNVSTLELGDSALYLCASSFTQRPYEQYFGPGTRLTVT.

J is TRBJ2-4 and V is TRBV11-1, with D perhaps TRBD1 (7 bases). Trimming removed 5 bases from V and 3 bases from J, with 14 bases in between. CDR1 is SGHAT, CDR2 FQDESV, per germline (reference sequence). This CDR3 contains 15 residues. In DNA form, the CDR3 reads TGTGCCAGCAGCCCAGGGGGGACAGTCAAAAACATTCAGTACTTC. Its translation is CASSPGGTVKNIQYF.

The chain recombines TRBV5-1 with TRBJ2-2, with TRBD2 as a possible D gene (5 bases). Trimming pared 2 bases from V and 1 base from J, leaving 9 bases between. This CDR3 has 15 residues. Germline CDR1 is SGHRS and CDR2 is YFSETQ. The CDR3 DNA is TGCGCCAGCAGCTTTAGCGTGGGGAACACCGGGGAGCTGTTTTTT. It specifies CASSFSVGNTGELFF.

This chain joins TRBV9 and TRBJ2-1, with 7 bases that match TRBD2. The ends lost 2 bases at V and 8 bases at J; junction bases unmatched: 4. This CDR3 has 13 amino acids. The germline V gene encodes CDR1 SGDLS and CDR2 YYNGEE. DNA for the CDR3: TGTGCCAGCAGCGTGGGAGGGTGGGATGAGCAGTTCTTC. Translating gives CASSVGGWDEQFF.

This chain connects TRBV5-1 to TRBJ2-4; no clear D. Germline loops: CDR1 SGHRS, CDR2 YFSETQ. The CDR3 loop spans 13 amino acids. Deletions cut 4 bases from V and 5 bases from J, with 10 bases between. The CDR3 protein is CASSPLTENIQYF. The CDR3 bases are TGCGCCAGCAGCCCGCTAACCGAAAACATTCAGTACTTC. Variable domain in full (rest from reference TRBV5-1 and TRBJ2-4): KAGVTQTPRYLIKTRGQQVTLSCSPISGHRSVSWYQQTPGQGLQFLFEYFSETQRNKGNFPGRFSGRQFSNSRSEMNVSTLELGDSALYLCASSPLTENIQYFGAGTRLSVL.

This chain connects TRBV27 to TRBJ1-1; the D gene is possibly TRBD1 (6 bases). Germline CDR1 and CDR2: MNHEY and SMNVEV (reference sequence). Trimming removed 6 bases at V and 5 bases at J, with 16 bases between. The CDR3 has 14 residues. Written as DNA, the CDR3 is TGTGCCAGCAGGCGACCTGAAAGGGGGACTGAAGCTTTCTTT. The encoded protein is CASRRPERGTEAFF.

V usage is TRBV19 and J usage is TRBJ2-6; D possibly corresponds to TRBD1 (5 bases). CDR3 length equals 16 residues. V dropped 5 bases and J dropped 0 bases, with 11 bases sitting between them. Per germline, CDR1 LNHDA and CDR2 SQIVND (reference sequence). This CDR3 is CASSGGAGSGANVLTF. In DNA, the CDR3 is TGTGCCAGTAGTGGTGGGGCTGGCTCTGGGGCCAACGTCCTGACTTTC. Full variable domain (rest looked up from reference TRBV19 and TRBJ2-6): DGGITQSPKYLFRKEGQNVTLSCEQNLNHDAMYWYRQDPGQGLRLIYYSQIVNDFQKGDIAEGYSVSREKKESFPLTVTSAQKNPTAFYLCASSGGAGSGANVLTFGAGSRLTVL.

The rearrangement joins TRBV13 to TRBJ1-3, with unresolved D. CDR3 length equals 15 residues. Per the germline V gene, CDR1 is PRHDT and CDR2 is FYEKMQ (reference sequence). The ends were cut back, 7 bases at V and 3 bases at J, with 16 bases in the middle. CDR3 region: CASTPSVSVGNTIYF. The CDR3 DNA follows: TGTGCCAGCACCCCCTCCGTGTCCGTTGGAAACACCATATATTTT.

As to this clone: In the same sample, other DNA sequences code for this CDR3. The J gene is TRBJ1-3, the V gene TRBV4-2; 7 bases fit TRBD1. The CDR3 is 15 residues long. Germline CDR1 is LGHNA and CDR2 is YNFKEQ. J lost 1 base, V lost 1 base, and 1 base had no gene match. CDR3: CASSQGQGSGNTIYF. The DNA for the CDR3 is TGTGCCAGCAGCCAAGGACAGGGTTCTGGAAACACCATATATTTT.

The V and J genes are TRBV5-1 and TRBJ1-4; maybe TRBD1 (5 bases). There are 15 residues in the CDR3. With 8 bases removed from V and 5 bases from J, the gap between germline ends came to 19 bases. The germline gives CDR1 SGHRS, CDR2 YFSETQ. The DNA of the CDR3 is TGCGCCAGTGCCCCGGGGGGGACCCAGAATGAAAAACTGTTTTTT. It yields the protein CASAPGGTQNEKLFF.

The chain employs TRBV12-3 or TRBV12-4 and TRBJ2-7; D not resolved. Deletions cut 5 bases from V and 6 bases from J, with 14 bases between. This CDR3 has 13 amino acids. CDR3 nucleotide sequence: TGTGCCAGCAGTATTCACTCGGGTCTCGAGCAGTACTTC. Amino acids: CASSIHSGLEQYF.

The J gene is TRBJ1-1, the V gene TRBV3-1 (or the pseudogene TRBV3-2); 8 nucleotides match TRBD1. CDR1 is LGHDT, CDR2 YNNKEL, per germline (reference sequence). V trimming: 5 bases; J trimming: 10 bases; junction bases outside the gene matches: 3. The CDR3 is 11 amino acids. The DNA of the CDR3 is TGTGCCAGCAGCGACACAGGGGGAGCTTTCTTT. It yields the protein CASSDTGGAFF.

The rearrangement links TRBV6-5 to TRBJ2-7, with 9 nucleotides matching TRBD1. Trimming removed 5 bases from V and 3 bases from J; junction bases left unmatched: 5. The CDR3 has 14 amino acids. From germline, CDR1 is MNHEY and CDR2 SVGAGI. CDR3 nucleotide sequence: TGTGCCAGCAGTCTGGACAGGGGCGGCTACGAGCAGTACTTC. Translating gives CASSLDRGGYEQYF.

The chain links TRBV4-1 to TRBJ1-5, with D tentatively TRBD1 (5 bases). Trimming took off 4 bases at V and 6 bases at J, with 13 bases between the two ends. CDR1 MGHRA and CDR2 YSYEKL come from the germline V gene. The CDR3 sequence is 14 residues long. CDR3 residues: CASSLPTDLQPQHF. In DNA, the CDR3 is TGCGCCAGCAGCCTGCCGACAGACCTTCAGCCCCAGCATTTT.